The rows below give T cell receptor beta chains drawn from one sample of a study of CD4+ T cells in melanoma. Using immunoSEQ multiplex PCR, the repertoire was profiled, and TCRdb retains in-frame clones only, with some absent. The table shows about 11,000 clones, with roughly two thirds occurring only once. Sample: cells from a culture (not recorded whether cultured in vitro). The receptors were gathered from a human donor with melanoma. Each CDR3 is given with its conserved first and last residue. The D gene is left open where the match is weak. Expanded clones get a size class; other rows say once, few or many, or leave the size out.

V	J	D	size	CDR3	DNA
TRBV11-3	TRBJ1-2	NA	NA	CASSFLANYGYTF	TGTGCCAGCAGCTTTTTGGCTAACTATGGCTACACCTTC
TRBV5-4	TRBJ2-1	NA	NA	CASSLTSSYNEQFF	TGTGCCAGCAGCCTCACGAGCTCCTACAATGAGCAGTTCTTC
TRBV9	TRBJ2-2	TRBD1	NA	CASSVRRDRGPRTNTGELFF	TGTGCCAGCAGCGTACGCCGGGACAGGGGCCCCCGGACAAACACCGGGGAGCTGTTTTTT
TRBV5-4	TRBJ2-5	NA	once	CASSLGPNQETQYF	TGTGCCAGCAGCTTAGGACCCAACCAAGAGACCCAGTACTTC
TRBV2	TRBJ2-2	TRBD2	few	CASSPKRLANTGELFF	TGTGCCAGCAGTCCGAAAAGACTAGCTAACACCGGGGAGCTGTTTTTT
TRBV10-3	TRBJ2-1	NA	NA	CATLEQFF	TGTGCCACCTTGGAGCAGTTCTTC
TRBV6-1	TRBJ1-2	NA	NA	CASSKVHGTYGYTF	TGTGCCAGCAGTAAAGTGCATGGTACCTATGGCTACACCTTC
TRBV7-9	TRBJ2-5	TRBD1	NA	CASSPGDSFQETQYF	TGTGCCAGCAGCCCTGGGGACAGTTTTCAAGAGACCCAGTACTTC
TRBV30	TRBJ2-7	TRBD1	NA	CAWSTGQGNSYEQYF	TGTGCCTGGAGTACTGGACAGGGTAATTCCTACGAGCAGTACTTC
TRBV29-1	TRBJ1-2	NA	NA	CSVGDVDGYTF	TGCAGCGTTGGGGACGTGGATGGCTACACCTTC
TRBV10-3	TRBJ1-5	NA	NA	CAISESGGEQPQHF	TGTGCCATCAGTGAGTCGGGGGGGGAACAGCCCCAGCATTTT
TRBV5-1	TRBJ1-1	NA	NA	CASTLAGSDTEAFF	TGCGCCAGCACCCTGGCGGGGTCTGACACTGAAGCTTTCTTT
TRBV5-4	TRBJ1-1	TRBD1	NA	CASSLVGQGFEAFF	TGTGCCAGCAGCTTGGTAGGACAGGGTTTTGAAGCTTTCTTT
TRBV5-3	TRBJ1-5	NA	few	CARSGWDPVIHGQPQHF	TGTGCCAGAAGCGGCTGGGACCCGGTTATCCATGGGCAGCCCCAGCATTTT
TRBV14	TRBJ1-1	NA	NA	CASSQQGQRNTEAFF	TGTGCCAGCAGTCAACAAGGACAGCGGAACACTGAAGCTTTCTTT
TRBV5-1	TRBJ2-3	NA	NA	CASCPVVGATDTQYF	TGCGCCAGCTGCCCTGTAGTCGGTGCCACAGATACGCAGTATTTT
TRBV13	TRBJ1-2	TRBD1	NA	CASSALGQTGGYTF	TGTGCCAGCAGTGCCCTGGGACAGACAGGCGGCTACACCTTC
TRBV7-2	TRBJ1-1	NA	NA	CASSPRAGQNTEAFF	TGTGCCAGCAGCCCTAGGGCGGGACAGAACACTGAAGCTTTCTTT
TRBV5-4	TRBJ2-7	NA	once	CASSKSNYEQYF	TGTGCCAGCAGCAAGTCCAATTACGAGCAGTACTTC
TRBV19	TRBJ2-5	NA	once	CASSNVGETQYF	TGTGCCAGTAGTAACGTCGGTGAGACCCAGTACTTC
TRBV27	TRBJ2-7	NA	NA	CASRTGLYEQYF	TGTGCCAGCAGAACTGGGTTGTACGAGCAGTACTTC
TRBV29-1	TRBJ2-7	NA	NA	CSVDGGTGEWLGEQYF	TGCAGCGTTGATGGAGGCACAGGAGAGTGGTTAGGGGAGCAGTACTTC
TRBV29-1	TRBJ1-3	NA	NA	CSAGGQIGNTIYF	TGCAGCGCCGGAGGACAGATTGGAAACACCATATATTTT